This T cell receptor beta chain was identified during a study of prognosis after radiotherapy for stage I lung cancer. Genomic DNA was the source, and TCR beta CDR3 was amplified from it by two-round multiplex PCR. The first round of PCR was done with primers that matched each TRBV and TRBJ gene. In TCRdb, the multiplex PCR reads were re-called with MiXCR into one record per CDR3 protein. Among fewer than 40,000 distinct CDR3 sequences listed, roughly 49% were seen once. CDR1 SGHRS and CDR2 YFSETQ come from the germline V gene. V was cut by 6 bases and J by 5 bases, with 11 bases left in between. This CDR3 has 12 residues. The count of this clonotype is one.

Sequencing was performed on PBMCs, taken before or after stereotactic body radiation therapy (not recorded which). This chain uses TRBV5-1 with TRBJ1-2, with D hard to call. The sequence came from a donor over 45 with non-small cell lung cancer. In DNA form, the CDR3 reads TGCGCCAGCATCTTTTTGGGTTATGGCTACACCTTC. Translated: CASIFLGYGYTF.